This TCR beta chain was sequenced during a study of cytotoxic CD8 clonotypes in ibrutinib-treated CLL. Regarding the study as a whole: Among the clonotypes, public ones were uncommon and contracted or held stable on treatment. Elevated clonality accompanied ibrutinib response, with a return toward baseline values at progression.

A remark on this clone: No antigen is known for it.

The intended depth for sequencing was 1 in 200,000 to 1 in 1 million T cells. The repertoire was sequenced with immunoSEQ multiplex PCR; TCRdb's copy has only in-frame clones and lacks some. Here the sample spans around 52,000 clones, roughly three fifths being singletons. The CDR3 has 14 residues. V was clipped by 4 bases and J by 0 bases; unmatched bases: 2. Germline CDR1 and CDR2: SEHNR and FQNEAQ (reference sequence). The sequenced sample was PBMCs, obtained after 24 months of ibrutinib treatment. This clonotype originated in a human donor with chronic lymphocytic leukemia. The rearrangement uses TRBV7-9 and TRBJ2-5, with TRBD2 matching over 7 bases. CDR3 nucleotides: TGTGCCAGCAGCTCGGGGGGTCACCAAGAGACCCAGTACTTC. Encoded protein: CASSSGGHQETQYF.